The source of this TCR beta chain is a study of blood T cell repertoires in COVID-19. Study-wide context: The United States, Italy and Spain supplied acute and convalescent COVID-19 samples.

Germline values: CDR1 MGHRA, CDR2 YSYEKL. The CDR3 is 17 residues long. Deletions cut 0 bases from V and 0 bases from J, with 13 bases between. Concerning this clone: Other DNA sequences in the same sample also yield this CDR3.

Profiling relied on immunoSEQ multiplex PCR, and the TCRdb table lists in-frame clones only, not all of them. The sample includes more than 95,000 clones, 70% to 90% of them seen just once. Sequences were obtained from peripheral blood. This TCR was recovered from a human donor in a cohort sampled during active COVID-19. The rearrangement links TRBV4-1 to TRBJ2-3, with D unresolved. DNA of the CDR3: TGCGCCAGCAGCCAAGAGTCTGGCAGGCCTAGCACAGATACGCAGTATTTT. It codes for CASSQESGRPSTDTQYF.